This TCR beta chain was found in a study of T-cell reconstitution after alpha-beta-depleted transplantation in children. A few counts support this clonotype. The antigen remains undetermined. Molecular barcoding with unique molecular identifiers was used for the TCRbeta library. Each CDR3 protein gets one entry after TCRdb re-called the PCR reads with MiXCR. The sample includes 900,000 or so distinct CDR3 sequences, around 17% of them seen just once. Germline trimming cut 2 bases from V and 1 base from J; bases unmatched to any gene: 7. This CDR3 spans 17 amino acids. CDR1 SGHAT and CDR2 FQNNGV come from the germline V gene. General study points: After one year, T-cell counts and TCRbeta diversity mostly came from new T cells.

This rearrangement joins TRBV11-2 to TRBJ2-1; TRBD2 matches at 8 bases. The sequence was obtained from a male patient younger than 18 who had a stem cell transplant for acute lymphoblastic leukemia, so the T cells may come from the graft donor. The material sequenced was PBMCs, mostly from graft donor cells, taken 360 days after TCRalphabeta/CD19-depleted stem cell transplant. The CDR3 is CASSLSVGGESYNEQFF. CDR3 DNA: TGTGCCAGCAGCTTAAGCGTCGGGGGGGAGTCCTACAATGAGCAGTTCTTC.